This TCR beta chain was documented in a study of T cells after yellow fever vaccination. The study, taken as a whole, reports: A weaker but faster secondary response was observed, peaking on day 5 versus 15.

V trimming: 6 bases; J trimming: 8 bases; junction bases outside the gene matches: 6. The CDR3 consists of 13 residues. On this clonotype itself: Its antigen is unidentified.

From the 5' RACE reads, TCRdb called clonotypes with MiXCR, one entry per CDR3 protein. The sample has 200,000 to 300,000 distinct CDR3 sequences, 10% to 15% seen once. The receptor comes from a man aged 25-45 years who received the YFV17D yellow fever vaccine. The V gene is TRBV12-3 or TRBV12-4, the J gene TRBJ2-1; 8 bases agree with TRBD2. The starting material was CD4+ T cells sorted from PBMCs, obtained 45 days after the yellow fever booster vaccination. The CDR3 coding sequence is TGTGCCAGCAGCACCGGGGGGGTCGATGAGCAGTTCTTC. Translation: CASSTGGVDEQFF.